One sample yielded the 14 T cell receptor beta chains listed below, sequenced in a study of CD8+CD57+ T cells in acquired aplastic anemia. Sequenced patients had shown CD8+CD57+ cell expansion by flow cytometry. For CDR3 and TCR beta VDJ profiling, genomic DNA was the template used. TCRdb fed the reads into MiXCR, producing one record per CDR3 protein. The sample records about 290,000 distinct CDR3 sequences, 45% to 65% being singletons. The sequenced sample consisted of sorted CD4+, CD8+, or CD8+CD57+ T cells (not recorded which) from PBMCs. The source is a human donor with aplastic anemia.

As for this clonotype: This sequence may be a read error, since a much larger clone differs from it by one base. The CDR3 nucleotides are TGTGCCAGCAGCCCCCCTGACGGAGTGAACACTGAAGCTTTCTTT. The encoded protein is CASSPPDGVNTEAFF. The chain has TRBV5-4 and TRBJ1-1; D unclear. CDR1 and CDR2 from the germline V gene are SGHNT and YYREEE (reference sequence). V dropped 4 bases and J dropped 0 bases, with 13 bases sitting between them. This CDR3 spans 15 amino acids.

The gene calls are TRBV11-1 and TRBJ1-2, with TRBD1 as a possible D gene (5 bases). The germline CDR1 and CDR2 sequences are SGHAT and FQDESV (reference sequence). This CDR3 spans 15 amino acids. With 3 bases removed from V and 3 bases from J, the gap between germline ends came to 14 bases. The CDR3 DNA reads as TGTGCCAGCAGCTTGGGTCGGGGCATAGACTATGGCTACACCTTC. This codes for CASSLGRGIDYGYTF.

The chain is built from TRBV29-1 and TRBJ1-1; 10 nucleotides line up with TRBD1. With V trimmed by 7 bases and J by 4 bases, 9 bases remained unmatched. The CDR3 runs to 14 residues. CDR1 and CDR2 (germline): SQVTM, ANQGSEA. Written as DNA, the CDR3 is TGCAGCGGCAGCCGGGACAGGGGTCCCACTGAAGCTTTCTTT. It translates to CSGSRDRGPTEAFF.

The chain is built from TRBV7-2 and TRBJ2-5; 7 bases map to TRBD1. V lost 5 bases, J lost 2 bases, and 8 bases stayed unmatched. Germline V gives CDR1 SGHTA, CDR2 FQGNSA. This CDR3 comprises 15 residues. CDR3 bases: TGTGCCAGCAGCCCAGGGGGACAACTACAAGAGACCCAGTACTTC. Translation gives CASSPGGQLQETQYF. The whole variable domain, remainder taken from reference TRBV7-2 and TRBJ2-5, is GAGVSQSPSNKVTEKGKDVELRCDPISGHTALYWYRQSLGQGLEFLIYFQGNSAPDKSGLPSDRFSAERTGGSVSTLTIQRTQQEDSAVYLCASSPGGQLQETQYFGPGTRLLVL.

The chain links TRBV7-9 to TRBJ2-7; 9 bases are a match to TRBD2. Trimming at V came to 0 bases and at J to 7 bases, leaving 13 bases not matched to a gene. CDR1 is SEHNR and CDR2 is FQNEAQ in the germline V gene (reference sequence). The CDR3 extends over 17 amino acids. CDR3 in DNA: TGTGCCAGCAGCTTAGCCTCCGAGACTAGCGGCGTGGGGGAGCAGTACTTC. It codes for CASSLASETSGVGEQYF.

This chain joins TRBV12-3 or TRBV12-4 and TRBJ1-1; 8 nucleotides match TRBD1. Germline trimming cut 4 bases from V and 1 base from J; bases unmatched to any gene: 5. CDR3 length: 15 amino acids. CDR3 sequence (DNA): TGTGCCAGCAGTTCAGGACAGGGATGGAACACTGAAGCTTTCTTT. This translates into CASSSGQGWNTEAFF.

This clonotype occurred many times. The chain couples TRBV12-3 or TRBV12-4 to TRBJ2-1; 7 bases match TRBD1. The CDR3 has 15 amino acids. V was pared by 5 bases and J by 2 bases, with 6 bases of the junction left unmatched. The CDR3 region is CASSAGGRPYNEQFF. CDR3 nucleotide sequence: TGTGCCAGCAGTGCAGGGGGAAGGCCCTACAATGAGCAGTTCTTC.

This clonotype has a count of ten or more. The chain joins TRBV6-1 to TRBJ1-3, with D tentatively TRBD1 (6 bases). CDR1 MNHNS and CDR2 SASEGT come from the germline V gene. Trimming left V 5 bases short and J 0 bases short, with 11 bases between. The CDR3 covers 15 residues. DNA of the CDR3: TGTGCCAGCAGTTACGCGGACAGCTCTGGAAACACCATATATTTT. Translated, it gives CASSYADSSGNTIYF.

The chain links TRBV6-1 to TRBJ2-7; D remains unclear. Germline V gene sequence: CDR1 MNHNS, CDR2 SASEGT. The V and J ends lost 7 bases and 2 bases respectively, with 15 bases between them. The CDR3 spans 14 residues. DNA of the CDR3: TGTGCCAGCATTAGGTCGGTGACCACCTACGAGCAGTACTTC. It encodes CASIRSVTTYEQYF.

With respect to this clonotype: One end of the junction varies from germline; a read error may be responsible. The chain has TRBV24-1 and TRBJ1-2; D is perhaps TRBD1 (6 bases). Germline lookup yields CDR1 KGHDR and CDR2 SFDVKD. The CDR3 is made up of 15 amino acids. CDR3 in DNA: TGTGCCAGCAGTCTCCGGACAGAGCTTAACTATGGCTACACCTTC. This translates into CASSLRTELNYGYTF.

The chain couples TRBV11-2 to TRBJ2-5; maybe TRBD2 (5 bases). This CDR3 region has 15 residues. V was clipped by 5 bases and J by 5 bases, with 18 bases between them. Germline CDR1 SGHAT, CDR2 FQNNGV. The CDR3 region is CASSPELVRRETQYF. DNA for the CDR3: TGTGCCAGCAGCCCCGAACTAGTTCGGAGGGAGACCCAGTACTTC.

This clonotype was seen repeatedly, ten times or more. V gene TRBV20-1 combines with J gene TRBJ2-7; 10 nucleotides agree with TRBD1. CDR3 length: 14 residues. CDR1 DFQATT and CDR2 SNEGSKA come from the germline V gene (reference sequence). The V segment lost 2 bases and the J segment 5 bases; nucleotides outside the gene matches: 6. In DNA form, the CDR3 reads TGCAGTGCTAGATCCGGGACAGGGGCTGACGAGCAGTACTTC. Translating it yields CSARSGTGADEQYF.

This clonotype was detected only once. V and J are TRBV7-2 and TRBJ2-3; 9 bases map to TRBD2. The V and J ends lost 2 bases and 2 bases, in that order; junction bases with no gene match: 11. The CDR3 contains 18 residues. CDR1 is SGHTA and CDR2 is FQGNSA in the germline V gene. The CDR3 bases are TGTGCCAGCAGCTTAACCCCCCCCAGCGGGGGGCCCACAGATACGCAGTATTTT. Translated: CASSLTPPSGGPTDTQYF. Looking up the rest from reference TRBV7-2 and TRBJ2-3 gives the full variable domain: GAGVSQSPSNKVTEKGKDVELRCDPISGHTALYWYRQSLGQGLEFLIYFQGNSAPDKSGLPSDRFSAERTGGSVSTLTIQRTQQEDSAVYLCASSLTPPSGGPTDTQYFGPGTRLTVL.

This clonotype was seen repeatedly, ten times or more. CDR3 residues: CAWSPRTVMNTEAFF. CDR3 sequence (DNA): TGTGCCTGGAGTCCACGGACAGTAATGAACACTGAAGCTTTCTTT. The chain couples TRBV30 to TRBJ1-1, with D tentatively TRBD1 (6 bases). The CDR3 length is 15 residues. With 2 bases removed from V and 0 bases from J, the gap between germline ends came to 13 bases. Germline V CDR1 and CDR2: GTSNPN, SVGIG (reference sequence).